Following are 8 T cell receptor beta chains from one sample sequenced in a study of beta chain features in type 1 diabetes. No antigens are known for them. Overall study findings and caveats: Among all four CD4+ subsets, Type 1 diabetes patients had TCRB CDR3s that were moderately but significantly shorter.

Sequencing targeted expressed TCRB transcripts, as all isolated RNA had been reverse transcribed. Measured with immunoSEQ multiplex PCR; TCRdb has only the in-frame clones, and not every one. The profile shows 630,000 or so clones, about an eighth of them singletons. Sequencing was carried out using naive CD4+ T cells from blood. These receptors were collected from a man younger than 35 with type 1 diabetes.

A note on this clone: The same CDR3 arises from other DNA sequences in this sample as well. The chain links TRBV5-1 to TRBJ2-1; D might be TRBD1 (6 bases). The CDR3 totals 12 residues. V gave up 2 bases and J gave up 6 bases, with 6 bases separating them. Germline V CDR1 and CDR2: SGHRS, YFSETQ. The CDR3 DNA is TGCGCCAGCAGCTTACAGGGCAATGAGCAGTTCTTC. This gives the protein CASSLQGNEQFF.

This chain joins TRBV11-2 and TRBJ2-7, with D tentatively TRBD1 (6 bases). The germline gives CDR1 SGHAT, CDR2 FQNNGV. The CDR3 sequence is 15 residues long. V lost 5 bases and J 1 base, leaving 15 bases between the germline ends. The CDR3 region is CASSLGHQGSYEQYF. The CDR3 DNA sequence: TGTGCCAGCAGCCTGGGACACCAAGGTTCCTACGAGCAGTACTTC.

This clone has just a few counts. This sequence joins TRBV7-9 and TRBJ2-7; D could derive from TRBD1 or TRBD2 (5 bases each). The V end was cut by 1 base, the J end by 7 bases, with 11 bases between. The germline V gene has CDR1 SEHNR and CDR2 FQNEAQ (reference sequence). The CDR3 extends over 13 amino acids. CDR3 protein: CASSLVWGREQYF. CDR3 bases: TGTGCCAGCAGCTTAGTGTGGGGACGGGAGCAGTACTTC. The variable domain in full, completed from reference TRBV7-9 and TRBJ2-7, reads DTGVSQNPRHKITKRGQNVTFRCDPISEHNRLYWYRQTLGQGPEFLTYFQNEAQLEKSRLLSDRFSAERPKGSFSTLEIQRTEQGDSAMYLCASSLVWGREQYFGPGTRLTVT.

CDR3 coding DNA: TGTGCCAGCTCATCCCGGACTAGCGAGATCGGGGAGCTGTTTTTT. This encodes CASSSRTSEIGELFF. J is TRBJ2-2 and V is TRBV18, with TRBD2 identical over 9 bases. With 5 bases clipped from V and 7 bases from J, the junction kept 8 bases outside the gene matches. Looked up from germline, CDR1 is KGHSH and CDR2 is LQKENI. The CDR3 consists of 15 residues.

This chain links TRBV10-3 with TRBJ2-3; no definite D call. Trimming took 3 bases from V and 2 from J, leaving 3 bases between them. Germline values: CDR1 ENHRY, CDR2 SYGVKD. The CDR3 consists of 12 residues. The CDR3 protein is CAISEYTDTQYF. As DNA, the CDR3 is TGTGCCATCAGTGAATACACAGATACGCAGTATTTT.

This clone was seen more than once but under ten times. The rearrangement links TRBV20-1 to TRBJ1-1, with unresolved D. V lost 2 bases and J lost 5, with 3 bases in between. The CDR3 has 10 residues. Germline V lookup: CDR1 DFQATT, CDR2 SNEGSKA (reference sequence). The CDR3 protein is CSARKTEAFF. The CDR3 DNA follows: TGCAGTGCTAGAAAGACTGAAGCTTTCTTT.

The genes are TRBV2 and TRBJ2-3; no reliable D call. Germline loops: CDR1 SNHLY, CDR2 FYNNEI. The CDR3 length is 12 residues. The germline V and J ends were trimmed by 6 bases and 11 bases, with 15 bases remaining between them. CDR3 sequence (DNA): TGTGCCAGCAGCGAACTCCCTTTAATGCAGTATTTT. Translating gives CASSELPLMQYF.

This clone occurred a few times. The chain couples TRBV5-4 to TRBJ2-5; 7 bases line up with TRBD2. V lost 2 bases to trimming and J lost 4 bases; unmatched junction nucleotides: 2. This CDR3 is 13 amino acids long. The germline gives CDR1 SGHNT, CDR2 YYREEE (reference sequence). The CDR3 DNA is TGTGCCAGCAGCTTTGGGACTACAGAGACCCAGTACTTC. Protein sequence: CASSFGTTETQYF.